These 29 T cell receptor beta chains share one sample of origin, sequenced in a study of beta chain features in type 1 diabetes. The investigators reverse transcribed all of the isolated RNA, so they sequenced expressed TCRB transcripts. Produced via immunoSEQ multiplex PCR; TCRdb's table is partial and in-frame only. Among about 410,000 clones listed, over 11% were seen once. Material: naive CD4+ T cells from blood. The receptor source for this set is a man between 25 and 39 years old in good health.

This clone was seen a handful of times. V and J are TRBV7-9 and TRBJ2-3; 7 positions agree with TRBD2. Trimming cost V 5 bases and J 4 bases; bases outside gene matches: 6. CDR1 is SEHNR and CDR2 is FQNEAQ in the germline V gene (reference sequence). This CDR3 has 14 residues. The CDR3 protein is CASSKRGRADTQYF. CDR3 in DNA: TGTGCCAGCAGCAAGCGGGGTAGGGCAGATACGCAGTATTTT.

The chain carries TRBV2 and TRBJ2-7, with 7 bases aligning to TRBD1. The germline V gene has CDR1 SNHLY and CDR2 FYNNEI. The CDR3 consists of 14 residues. J was trimmed by 4 bases and V by 4 bases; bases with no gene match: 7. In DNA, the CDR3 is TGTGCCAGCAGTGGTAGAACAGGGGATTACGAGCAGTACTTC. Protein product: CASSGRTGDYEQYF. The full variable domain, completed using reference TRBV2 and TRBJ2-7, is EPEVTQTPSHQVTQMGQEVILRCVPISNHLYFYWYRQILGQKVEFLVSFYNNEISEKSEIFDDQFSVERPDGSNFTLKIRSTKLEDSAMYFCASSGRTGDYEQYFGPGTRLTVT.

V and J are TRBV7-9 and TRBJ2-1; D is unclear. The ends were cut back, 3 bases at V and 9 bases at J, with 9 bases in the middle. The length of the CDR3 is 12 residues. Germline V lookup: CDR1 SEHNR, CDR2 FQNEAQ (reference sequence). CDR3 sequence (DNA): TGTGCCAGCAGCTTGGGTCTTAGTGAGCAGTTCTTC. This gives the protein CASSLGLSEQFF.

This clone was seen a few times. Written as DNA, the CDR3 is TGTGCCAGCAGCTCGTTGACCGTCGAGCTAGGAGGTAACACTGAAGCTTTCTTT. Translation gives CASSSLTVELGGNTEAFF. The genes are TRBV13 and TRBJ1-1; D is uncertain. The length of the CDR3 is 18 residues. Trimming stripped 4 bases from V and 2 bases from J, with 23 bases between. Looked up from germline, CDR1 is PRHDT and CDR2 is FYEKMQ (reference sequence).

The genes are TRBV2 and TRBJ2-2; D gene uncertain. Germline CDR1 SNHLY, CDR2 FYNNEI. The CDR3 totals 13 residues. Deletions cut 3 bases from V and 13 bases from J, with 15 bases between. CDR3 loop: CASSDSVVSGLFF. The CDR3 DNA is TGTGCCAGCAGTGATTCGGTGGTGTCGGGGCTGTTTTTT.

V is TRBV13 and J is TRBJ1-2, with D tentatively TRBD1 (5 bases). V was cut by 4 bases and J by 6 bases, with 9 bases left in between. The germline V gene has CDR1 PRHDT and CDR2 FYEKMQ (reference sequence). The CDR3 consists of 12 residues. CDR3 DNA sequence: TGTGCCAGCAGCTCAACCAGGGATGGCTACACCTTC. Amino acids: CASSSTRDGYTF. The full variable domain, with the rest looked up from reference TRBV13 and TRBJ1-2, is AAGVIQSPRHLIKEKRETATLKCYPIPRHDTVYWYQQGPGQDPQFLISFYEKMQSDKGSIPDRFSAQQFSDYHSELNMSSLELGDSALYFCASSSTRDGYTFGSGTRLTVV.

This clone was seen more than once but under ten times. For the CDR3, the DNA is TGTGCCAGCAGCTCGCTACGCGTAGGGTCTAGCACAGATACGCAGTATTTT. Translation gives CASSSLRVGSSTDTQYF. V is TRBV5-4 and J is TRBJ2-3, with D hard to call. This CDR3 is built from 17 residues. V shed 3 bases and J shed 0 bases, with 17 bases lying between them. Germline lookup yields CDR1 SGHNT and CDR2 YYREEE (reference sequence).

V gene TRBV2 combines with J gene TRBJ2-1; D remains unclear. There are 14 residues in the CDR3. Trimming took 4 bases from V and 0 from J, leaving 7 bases between them. Germline assignment: CDR1 SNHLY and CDR2 FYNNEI. In DNA, the CDR3 is TGTGCCAGCAGTGGTATCAGCTCCTACAATGAGCAGTTCTTC. Translated, it gives CASSGISSYNEQFF.

This clone occurred a few times. The V call is TRBV7-2, the J call TRBJ2-3; 10 nucleotides agree with TRBD2. The CDR3 extends over 16 amino acids. Germline lookup yields CDR1 SGHTA and CDR2 FQGNSA. J lost 3 bases, V lost 6 bases, and 9 bases had no gene match. CDR3 sequence: CASSSIAGGLTDTQYF. DNA of the CDR3: TGTGCCAGCAGTTCTATAGCGGGGGGCCTGACAGATACGCAGTATTTT.

This clone has just a few counts. This rearrangement joins TRBV6-4 to TRBJ1-2, with unresolved D. The V gene lost 0 bases and the J gene lost 8 bases, with 4 bases spanning the gap. The germline CDR1 and CDR2 sequences are MRHNA and SNTAGT. The CDR3 spans 11 residues. CDR3 amino acids: CASSDSRGYTF. For the CDR3, the DNA is TGTGCCAGCAGTGACTCGAGGGGCTACACCTTC.

DNA for the CDR3: TGTGCCAGCTCGGGAACAGGGTCGACGGGGGCCAACGTCCTGACTTTC. The encoded protein is CASSGTGSTGANVLTF. This chain links TRBV6-6 with TRBJ2-6, with a tentative D call TRBD1 (6 bases). Trimming cost V 8 bases and J 4 bases, with 18 bases left between them. This CDR3 is built from 16 residues. Germline assignment: CDR1 MNHNY and CDR2 SVGAGI (reference sequence).

V is TRBV13 and J is TRBJ2-6, with 7 bases aligning to TRBD2. This CDR3 spans 18 amino acids. Germline CDR1 and CDR2: PRHDT and FYEKMQ (reference sequence). The J segment lost 4 bases and the V segment lost 1 base, leaving 10 bases of the junction unmatched. CDR3 loop: CASSLVPSGLRGANVLTF. The CDR3 nucleotides read TGTGCCAGCAGCTTAGTTCCTAGCGGCCTGAGAGGGGCCAACGTCCTGACTTTC.

The rearrangement uses TRBV2 and TRBJ2-1, with D perhaps TRBD2 (5 bases). The CDR3 loop spans 15 amino acids. Germline CDR1 is SNHLY and CDR2 is FYNNEI. V lost 7 bases, J lost 5 bases, and 18 bases lay in between. The DNA of the CDR3 is TGTGCCAGCAAGATACAGCTAACGAGGGACAATGAGCAGTTCTTC. This translates into CASKIQLTRDNEQFF.

This clone was seen only a few times. V usage is TRBV19 and J usage is TRBJ2-1, with 7 nucleotides matching TRBD1. J lost 8 bases, V lost 4 bases, and 11 bases had no gene match. In germline, CDR1 is LNHDA, CDR2 SQIVND (reference sequence). This CDR3 region has 15 residues. The CDR3 loop is CASSTRQGEVHEQFF. Here the CDR3 DNA reads TGTGCCAGTAGTACCCGACAGGGAGAGGTGCATGAGCAGTTCTTC. Using reference TRBV19 and TRBJ2-1 for the parts outside the CDR3, the full variable domain is DGGITQSPKYLFRKEGQNVTLSCEQNLNHDAMYWYRQDPGQGLRLIYYSQIVNDFQKGDIAEGYSVSREKKESFPLTVTSAQKNPTAFYLCASSTRQGEVHEQFFGPGTRLTVL.

The chain joins TRBV4-1 to TRBJ2-4, with D maybe TRBD2 (6 bases). Germline assignment: CDR1 MGHRA and CDR2 YSYEKL. The CDR3 contains 20 residues. V lost 0 bases and J lost 1, with 22 bases in between. The CDR3 DNA follows: TGCGCCAGCAGCCAAGAAAGGTTTCCGCGGGGCACCTTTGCCAAAAACATTCAGTACTTC. This sequence encodes CASSQERFPRGTFAKNIQYF.

This clone has only a few counts. This chain uses TRBV9 with TRBJ2-5, with a possible D match to TRBD2 (5 bases). This CDR3 comprises 13 residues. In germline, CDR1 is SGDLS, CDR2 YYNGEE. V was clipped by 4 bases and J by 14 bases, with 21 bases between them. The CDR3 sequence is CASSSPGNPTVYF. The CDR3 nucleotides read TGTGCCAGCAGCTCCCCCGGGAACCCGACGGTTTACTTC.

V is TRBV9 and J is TRBJ2-6; D uncertain. Germline CDR1 SGDLS, CDR2 YYNGEE. The CDR3 spans 15 residues. The V gene lost 3 bases and the J gene lost 1 base, with 8 bases spanning the gap. CDR3 protein: CASSGDWSGANVLTF. The CDR3 DNA is TGTGCCAGCAGCGGCGACTGGTCTGGGGCCAACGTCCTGACTTTC.

The chain is built from TRBV18 and TRBJ2-1; unclear D gene. V was shortened by 2 bases and J by 6 bases, with 8 bases between the two germline ends. This CDR3 region has 13 residues. Germline CDR1 and CDR2: KGHSH and LQKENI. CDR3 bases: TGTGCCAGCTCACCAAGCCGTTCCAATGAGCAGTTCTTC. Protein product: CASSPSRSNEQFF.

The DNA for the CDR3 is TGCAGCGTTAGAGGGGATGGAAACACCATATATTTT. Its protein is CSVRGDGNTIYF. The chain employs TRBV29-1 and TRBJ1-3; maybe TRBD1 (5 bases). This CDR3 region has 12 residues. Trimming removed 5 bases at V and 3 bases at J, with 8 bases between. Germline V gene data show CDR1 as SQVTM and CDR2 as ANQGSEA.

The rearrangement uses TRBV12-5 and TRBJ2-5; 7 bases map to TRBD1. Per the germline V gene, CDR1 is LGHNT and CDR2 is FRNRAP. CDR3 length: 14 amino acids. J gave up 1 base and V 6 bases, and 5 bases lay outside the gene matches. The CDR3 loop is CASGGQPVQETQYF. DNA for the CDR3: TGTGCTAGTGGGGGACAGCCTGTCCAAGAGACCCAGTACTTC.

This clone was counted only a few times. The chain links TRBV4-3 to TRBJ2-5; D might be TRBD1 (6 bases). Between the trimmed V and J ends, which lost 0 bases and 1 base, there was a span of 12 bases. The CDR3 totals 16 residues. Germline assignment: CDR1 LGHNA and CDR2 YSLEER. DNA for the CDR3: TGCGCCAGCAGCCAAGAACAGGGCGCCCGCCAAGAGACCCAGTACTTC. As protein: CASSQEQGARQETQYF.

This clone was counted a few times. The chain uses TRBV2 and TRBJ1-1; a weak D match, TRBD1 (5 bases). Germline CDR1 is SNHLY and CDR2 is FYNNEI. The CDR3 contains 12 residues. The V end lost 8 bases, the J end lost 1 base, and 8 bases lay between the germline ends. The CDR3, as DNA: TGTGCCAGCGGGGGAGGGAACACTGAAGCTTTCTTT. Translation: CASGGGNTEAFF.

This clone was seen at least ten times. The rearrangement uses TRBV7-9 and TRBJ2-5, with D possibly being TRBD2 (5 bases). CDR1 is SEHNR and CDR2 is FQNEAQ in the germline V gene (reference sequence). V lost 2 bases and J 4 bases, leaving 8 bases between the germline ends. This CDR3 has 13 amino acids. The CDR3: CASSLQSGETQYF. CDR3 nucleotide sequence: TGTGCCAGCAGCTTACAAAGCGGAGAGACCCAGTACTTC.

The chain carries TRBV2 and TRBJ2-7, with D perhaps TRBD1 (6 bases). Germline assignment: CDR1 SNHLY and CDR2 FYNNEI. This CDR3 contains 12 residues. The V and J ends lost 7 bases and 6 bases respectively, with 13 bases between them. The CDR3 loop is CASNQQGGEQYF. Written as DNA, the CDR3 is TGTGCCAGCAATCAACAGGGTGGCGAGCAGTACTTC.

This clone appeared a few times. The gene calls are TRBV30 and TRBJ2-7, with unresolved D. Per germline, CDR1 GTSNPN and CDR2 SVGIG (reference sequence). The CDR3 consists of 11 residues. Trimming left V 2 bases short and J 6 bases short, with 8 bases between. CDR3 nucleotide sequence: TGTGCCTGGAGTAAGGGTAGCGAGCAGTACGTC. Encoded protein: CAWSKGSEQYV.

The genes are TRBV6-5 and TRBJ1-2, with TRBD1 matching 8 bases. Germline CDR1 reads MNHEY; CDR2 reads SVGAGI. The V gene end was trimmed by 7 bases and the J gene end by 5 bases; junction bases not matched to a gene: 6. The CDR3 runs to 13 residues. CDR3 in DNA: TGTGCCAGCAAATTCAGGGGGCATTATGGCTACACCTTC. It is translated as CASKFRGHYGYTF.

The V call is TRBV4-2, the J call TRBJ2-3; D ambiguous. Trimming shortened V by 6 bases and J by 4 bases, and 14 bases separated the two germline ends. The CDR3 is 14 residues long. Germline CDR1 is LGHNA and CDR2 is YNFKEQ. The CDR3 here is CASSSAAAPDTQYF. The CDR3 DNA follows: TGTGCCAGCAGTTCAGCAGCAGCTCCAGATACGCAGTATTTT.

This sequence joins TRBV7-2 and TRBJ2-3; tentatively, D is TRBD2 (7 bases). Trimming took 5 bases from V and 3 from J, leaving 18 bases between them. Germline loops: CDR1 SGHTA, CDR2 FQGNSA. This CDR3 is 16 amino acids long. The CDR3 sequence: CASSRSGTTGTDTQYF. CDR3 coding DNA: TGTGCCAGCAGCCGTTCCGGGACTACAGGGACAGATACGCAGTATTTT.

This clone was seen a few times. This chain uses TRBV6-5 with TRBJ1-3, with 7 nucleotides matching TRBD1. This CDR3 is 15 amino acids long. The trim removed 6 bases at V and 2 bases at J, leaving 7 bases unmatched. The V gene's germline CDR1 is MNHEY and CDR2 SVGAGI. The DNA for the CDR3 is TGTGCCAGCAGCCGAGGTGGGACAGCTGGAAACACCATATATTTT. Protein product: CASSRGGTAGNTIYF.